The 22 T cell receptor beta chains presented below share a single source sample, sequenced in a study of T-cell memory formation after mild COVID-19. Using its own MiXCR run on the 5' RACE reads, TCRdb lists one record per CDR3 protein. The sample yields more than 200,000 distinct CDR3 sequences, about 17% seen once. Sequenced: PBMCs or a T cell subset sorted from them (not recorded which). The receptors here all came from a man younger than 30 who had mild COVID-19 (a few samples of this study predate the infection). Cell type and time point are not known.

V gene TRBV5-1 combines with J gene TRBJ2-5; either TRBD1 or TRBD2 may fit D (5 bases each). CDR3 size: 16 residues. Per germline, CDR1 SGHRS and CDR2 YFSETQ. V dropped 4 bases and J dropped 5 bases, with 21 bases sitting between them. The CDR3 reads CASSLGASRGRETQYF. The CDR3, as DNA: TGCGCCAGCAGCCTCGGCGCTTCTCGGGGCCGGGAGACCCAGTACTTC.

This clonotype has ten or more counts. The gene calls are TRBV5-1 and TRBJ2-6; D is possibly TRBD2 (5 bases). V was pared by 3 bases and J by 1 base, with 8 bases between. Germline V gene data show CDR1 as SGHRS and CDR2 as YFSETQ. This CDR3 contains 15 residues. CDR3 protein: CASSSGGSGANVLTF. CDR3 DNA sequence: TGCGCCAGCAGCTCCGGCGGGTCTGGGGCCAACGTCCTGACTTTC.

J is TRBJ2-7 and V is TRBV5-4; 8 bases align to TRBD2. The CDR3 extends over 15 amino acids. Germline lookup yields CDR1 SGHNT and CDR2 YYREEE (reference sequence). After removal of 0 bases from V and 2 bases from J, the junction contained 4 bases not matched to a gene. CDR3 in amino acids: CASSLDLAGPYEQYF. DNA for the CDR3: TGTGCCAGCAGCTTGGACCTAGCGGGCCCCTACGAGCAGTACTTC.

The chain uses TRBV5-1 and TRBJ2-7; D is perhaps TRBD2 (5 bases). Trimming took 3 bases from V and 5 from J, leaving 15 bases between them. CDR3 length: 14 residues. Germline V gene sequence: CDR1 SGHRS, CDR2 YFSETQ. CDR3 sequence (DNA): TGCGCCAGCAGCTCCTCGGGAATTAAGAACGAGCAGTACTTC. Protein product: CASSSSGIKNEQYF. The complete variable domain, with remaining parts taken from reference TRBV5-1 and TRBJ2-7, reads KAGVTQTPRYLIKTRGQQVTLSCSPISGHRSVSWYQQTPGQGLQFLFEYFSETQRNKGNFPGRFSGRQFSNSRSEMNVSTLELGDSALYLCASSSSGIKNEQYFGPGTRLTVT.

The chain combines TRBV19 with TRBJ2-3; D is perhaps TRBD1 (6 bases). This CDR3 has 15 residues. V lost 3 bases, J lost 3 bases, and 13 bases lay in between. The germline gives CDR1 LNHDA, CDR2 SQIVND (reference sequence). The CDR3 spells CASSIAAGETDTQYF. CDR3 bases: TGTGCCAGTAGTATCGCGGCAGGGGAAACAGATACGCAGTATTTT.

This clonotype was observed a few times. The chain couples TRBV7-3 to TRBJ1-1, with a possible D match to TRBD1 (6 bases). The V gene's germline CDR1 is SGHTA and CDR2 FQGTGA. Trimming took 4 bases from V and 3 from J, leaving 9 bases between them. The CDR3 loop spans 13 amino acids. DNA for the CDR3: TGTGCCAGCAGCTCTCAGGGGTACACTGAAGCTTTCTTT. It specifies CASSSQGYTEAFF.

This clonotype was seen a few times. The chain has TRBV18 and TRBJ2-2, with TRBD1 matching 11 bases. CDR3 size: 17 residues. Germline CDR1 reads KGHSH; CDR2 reads LQKENI. V shed 3 bases and J 7 bases; nucleotides not matched to a gene: 10. The CDR3 loop reads CASSPGQGAVSIGELFF. The CDR3 DNA sequence: TGTGCCAGCTCACCCGGACAGGGGGCTGTTTCGATCGGGGAGCTGTTTTTT.

This clonotype came up a few times. The rearrangement links TRBV5-4 to TRBJ2-3; 8 nucleotides match TRBD1. Germline lookup yields CDR1 SGHNT and CDR2 YYREEE (reference sequence). The CDR3 contains 15 residues. V trimming: 10 bases; J trimming: 0 bases; junction bases outside the gene matches: 10. The CDR3 nucleotides are TGTGCCGGAAAACGTACAGGGGGGAGCACAGATACGCAGTATTTT. Encoded protein: CAGKRTGGSTDTQYF. Together with reference TRBV5-4 and TRBJ2-3, the CDR3 gives the full variable domain: ETGVTQSPTHLIKTRGQQVTLRCSSQSGHNTVSWYQQALGQGPQFIFQYYREEENGRGNFPPRFSGLQFPNYSSELNVNALELDDSALYLCAGKRTGGSTDTQYFGPGTRLTVL.

This clonotype was picked up a small number of times. Here the CDR3 DNA reads TGCAGTGCTGCCGGGACAGTTAATTCACCCCTCCACTTT. It yields the protein CSAAGTVNSPLHF. The chain has TRBV20-1 and TRBJ1-6; TRBD1 matches 7 bases. The V gene end was trimmed by 5 bases and the J gene end by 6 bases; junction bases not matched to a gene: 4. The CDR3 runs to 13 residues. CDR1 DFQATT and CDR2 SNEGSKA come from the germline V gene (reference sequence).

The rearrangement joins TRBV7-2 to TRBJ1-1; weak D call: TRBD1 (5 bases). Trimming shortened V by 1 base and J by 4 bases, and 13 bases separated the two germline ends. The CDR3 consists of 15 residues. Germline-derived CDR1 and CDR2 are SGHTA and FQGNSA. The CDR3 DNA reads as TGTGCCAGCAGCTTAGAAAAGGGGTTCGGCACTGAAGCTTTCTTT. This codes for CASSLEKGFGTEAFF.

CDR3 amino acids: CASSQWPGVGETQYF. The CDR3, as DNA: TGTGCCAGCAGCCAGTGGCCGGGGGTAGGAGAGACCCAGTACTTC. The V call is TRBV14, the J call TRBJ2-5; tentative D call: TRBD2 (6 bases). Germline CDR1 and CDR2: SGHDN and FVKESK. With 3 bases removed from V and 4 bases from J, the gap between germline ends came to 15 bases. There are 15 residues in the CDR3.

This clonotype was counted only a few times. The chain links TRBV4-2 to TRBJ2-1; D not resolved. This CDR3 is built from 11 residues. Looked up from germline, CDR1 is LGHNA and CDR2 is YNFKEQ. Trimming pared 7 bases from V and 7 bases from J, leaving 8 bases between. The CDR3 here is CASTLNNEQFF. The CDR3 DNA is TGTGCCAGCACCTTAAATAATGAGCAGTTCTTC.

This clonotype was picked up a small number of times. J is TRBJ2-1 and V is TRBV5-1, with TRBD1 identical over 7 bases. CDR1 is SGHRS and CDR2 is YFSETQ in the germline V gene. The CDR3 consists of 16 residues. The J segment lost 9 bases and the V segment lost 5 bases, leaving 17 bases of the junction unmatched. CDR3 DNA sequence: TGCGCCAGCAGTTTTCGGGACAGACCCTCGCTCTCTGAGCAGTTCTTC. Amino acid sequence: CASSFRDRPSLSEQFF.

The rearrangement links TRBV4-1 to TRBJ1-3; D unresolved. Per the germline V gene, CDR1 is MGHRA and CDR2 is YSYEKL. This CDR3 has 17 amino acids. The ends were cut back, 3 bases at V and 0 bases at J, with 15 bases in the middle. The CDR3, as DNA: TGCGCCAGCAGCCAGATGGCCCCAAGAAACTCTGGAAACACCATATATTTT. Translated, it gives CASSQMAPRNSGNTIYF.

A few counts support this clonotype. The chain is built from TRBV3-1 and TRBJ2-7; D possibly corresponds to TRBD1 (5 bases). Trimming removed 5 bases from V and 2 bases from J, with 13 bases in between. The germline V gene encodes CDR1 LGHDT and CDR2 YNNKEL (reference sequence). The CDR3 runs 14 residues. CDR3 in DNA: TGTGCCAGCAGCGTGGGGCTGCCTCCCTACGAGCAGTACTTC. It yields the protein CASSVGLPPYEQYF.

CDR3 DNA: TGCGCCAGCAGTGAGTCGACTGAAGCTTTCTTT. As protein: CASSESTEAFF. The chain uses TRBV5-1 and TRBJ1-1; D gene uncertain. This CDR3 region has 11 residues. The V gene lost 5 bases and the J gene lost 5 bases, with 7 bases spanning the gap. CDR1 is SGHRS, CDR2 YFSETQ, per germline.

This clonotype has a handful of counts. The rearrangement uses TRBV9 and TRBJ2-7; 9 nucleotides match TRBD1. Germline loops: CDR1 SGDLS, CDR2 YYNGEE. CDR3 length equals 14 residues. V lost 4 bases, J lost 4 bases, and 6 bases stayed unmatched. CDR3 loop: CASSSQGQGYEQYF. The CDR3 bases are TGTGCCAGCAGCTCGCAAGGACAGGGGTACGAGCAGTACTTC.

This clonotype showed up just a few times. The V call is TRBV5-1, the J call TRBJ1-4; D possibly corresponds to TRBD1 (5 bases). V gave up 4 bases and J gave up 0 bases, with 10 bases separating them. Germline CDR1 reads SGHRS; CDR2 reads YFSETQ. The CDR3 consists of 15 residues. In DNA, the CDR3 is TGCGCCAGCAGCCGGGCGGGACCAACTAATGAAAAACTGTTTTTT. This encodes CASSRAGPTNEKLFF.

This sequence joins TRBV10-3 and TRBJ2-3; 12 nucleotides align to TRBD2. Germline V gives CDR1 ENHRY, CDR2 SYGVKD. V was clipped by 7 bases and J by 3 bases; unmatched bases: 5. This CDR3 contains 15 residues. CDR3 nucleotide sequence: TGTGCCATCAAGGCGACTAGCGGGGGAACAGATACGCAGTATTTT. Translation: CAIKATSGGTDTQYF.

The chain uses TRBV6-5 and TRBJ2-4, with 10 positions matching TRBD2. From germline, CDR1 is MNHEY and CDR2 SVGAGI. The CDR3 sequence is 16 residues long. After removal of 2 bases from V and 0 bases from J, the junction contained 1 base not matched to a gene. CDR3 sequence (DNA): TGTGCCAGCAGTTACGTAGCGGGGGGAGCCAAAAACATTCAGTACTTC. It encodes CASSYVAGGAKNIQYF.

The rearrangement joins TRBV18 to TRBJ2-3; 9 positions match TRBD1. Unmatched junction bases numbered 7, after V lost 6 bases and J lost 3 bases. Germline V lookup: CDR1 KGHSH, CDR2 LQKENI. CDR3 length: 15 amino acids. CDR3 loop: CASSRNGQGTDTQYF. The CDR3 bases are TGTGCCAGCTCCCGCAATGGACAGGGGACAGATACGCAGTATTTT.

This clonotype showed up just a few times. J is TRBJ2-1 and V is TRBV4-3; TRBD2 matches at 8 bases. The CDR3 extends over 19 amino acids. Germline assignment: CDR1 LGHNA and CDR2 YSLEER. The trim removed 4 bases at V and 4 bases at J, leaving 18 bases unmatched. CDR3 amino acids: CASSPGPGEAGVVYNEQFF. The DNA of the CDR3 is TGCGCCAGCAGCCCTGGACCCGGAGAAGCGGGAGTGGTATACAATGAGCAGTTCTTC.